This T cell receptor beta chain originates from a study of OX40 agonist ivuxolimab in advanced cancers. Study as a whole: Patients in the trial were receiving intravenous ivuxolimab every 2 weeks, at doses of 0.01 to 10 mg/kg. Patients in dose escalation had liver, melanoma, kidney or head and neck cancers. Points from the study as a whole: CD8+ T cells averaged more expanded clones than CD4+. The 0.1-3.0 mg/kg partial responders had among the lowest clonal expansion.

The CDR3 covers 11 residues. In germline, CDR1 is MNHEY, CDR2 SMNVEV (reference sequence). The assay was immunoSEQ multiplex PCR, and TCRdb's table has in-frame clones only and misses some. Of about 70,000 clones in the sample, around 90% were seen once. About this clone: Its antigen is as yet unknown. Sequence at one end of the junction differs from germline and may be a read error.

The sequenced sample was CD4+ or CD8+ T cells sorted from blood, obtained in a trial of the OX40 agonist ivuxolimab. The sequence derives from an adult with an advanced solid tumor such as melanoma, head and neck, liver or kidney cancer. The chain is built from TRBV27 and TRBJ2-3, with D unresolved. CDR3 region: CASTLDNTQYF. Written as DNA, the CDR3 is TGTGCCAGCACTTTAGATAATACGCAGTATTTT.